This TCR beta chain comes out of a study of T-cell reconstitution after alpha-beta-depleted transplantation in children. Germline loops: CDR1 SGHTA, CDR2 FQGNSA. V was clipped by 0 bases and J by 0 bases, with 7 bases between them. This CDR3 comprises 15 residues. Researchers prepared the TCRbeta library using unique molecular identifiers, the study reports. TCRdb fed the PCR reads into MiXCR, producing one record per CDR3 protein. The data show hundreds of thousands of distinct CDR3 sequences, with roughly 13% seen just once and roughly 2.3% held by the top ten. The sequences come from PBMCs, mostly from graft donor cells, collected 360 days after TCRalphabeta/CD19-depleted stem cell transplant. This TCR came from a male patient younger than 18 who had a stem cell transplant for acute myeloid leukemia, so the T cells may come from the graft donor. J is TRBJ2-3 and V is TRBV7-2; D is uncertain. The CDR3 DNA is TGTGCCAGCAGCTTAGCGACCCCTAGCACAGATACGCAGTATTTT. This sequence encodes CASSLATPSTDTQYF.